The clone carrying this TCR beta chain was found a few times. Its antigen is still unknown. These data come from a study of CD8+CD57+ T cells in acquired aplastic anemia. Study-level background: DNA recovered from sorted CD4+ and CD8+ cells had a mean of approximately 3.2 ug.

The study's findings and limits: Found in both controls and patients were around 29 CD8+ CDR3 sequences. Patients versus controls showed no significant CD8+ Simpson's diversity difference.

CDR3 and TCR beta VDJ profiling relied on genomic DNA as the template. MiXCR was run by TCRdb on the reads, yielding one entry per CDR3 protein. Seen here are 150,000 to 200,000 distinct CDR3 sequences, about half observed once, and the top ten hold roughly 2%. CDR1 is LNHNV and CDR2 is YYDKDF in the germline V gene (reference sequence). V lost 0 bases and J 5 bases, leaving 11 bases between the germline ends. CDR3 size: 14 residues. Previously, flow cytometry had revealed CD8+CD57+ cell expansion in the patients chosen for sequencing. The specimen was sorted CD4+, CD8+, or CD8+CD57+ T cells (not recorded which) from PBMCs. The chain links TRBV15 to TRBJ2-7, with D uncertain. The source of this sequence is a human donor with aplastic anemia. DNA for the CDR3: TGTGCCACCAGCAGAGACAGGCTAAACCACGAGCAGTACTTC. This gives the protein CATSRDRLNHEQYF.